One TCR beta chain is described in this entry. Its antigen is undetermined. The source of the sample is a study of blood T cells in healthy people across ages. Study conclusions and caveats: Lack of knowledge of donor CMV status possibly confounded expanded clonotype changes. Older age went with lower TCR beta diversity per million T cells, in a roughly linear way. Both naive CD4+ cell counts and diversity were greater in long-lived donors than in aged donors.

Using a J-beta primer mix together with a sample-barcoded 5' primer, a second PCR was run for roughly 7 to 12 cycles. TCRdb re-analysed the 5' RACE reads in MiXCR, keeping a single row per CDR3 protein. The profile covers 540,000 or so distinct CDR3 sequences, with roughly 48% appearing a single time and roughly 24% taken by the ten largest. The CDR3 contains 16 residues. The junction had 11 bases not matched to a gene; V was cut back by 4 bases and J by 6 bases. Looked up from germline, CDR1 is SGHRS and CDR2 is YFSETQ. This TCR came from a man at least 80 years old in good health. Sequenced: blood. V gene TRBV5-1 combines with J gene TRBJ2-3; 10 nucleotides agree with TRBD2. CDR3 sequence reads: CASSERPSGGRDTQYF. The CDR3 region has the DNA TGCGCCAGCAGCGAGAGGCCTAGCGGGGGTAGGGATACGCAGTATTTT.